This T cell receptor beta chain was captured by sequencing in a study of blood T cell repertoires in COVID-19. Whole-study context: The study drew acute and convalescent COVID-19 samples from the United States, Italy and Spain. PBMCs, B-cell-depleted T cells, or T cells provided the cDNA or gDNA that made up the material.

V was trimmed by 5 bases and J by 3 bases, leaving 14 bases between them. In germline, CDR1 is MGHRA, CDR2 YSYEKL. This CDR3 spans 14 amino acids. How the authors handled the data: How many nucleated cells were present was estimated from reference gene primer amplification. TCRdb keeps only in-frame clones here, not all; method: immunoSEQ multiplex PCR. The V and J calls and clone size come from that table; D and trimming were worked out from the DNA. The table shows around 140,000 clones, with about nine tenths occurring only once. The rearrangement links TRBV4-1 to TRBJ2-7; D ambiguous. The TCR was taken from a man older than 75 with acute or convalescent COVID-19. What was sequenced was peripheral blood. The CDR3 spells CASSSPQEFYEQYF. The CDR3 DNA reads as TGCGCCAGCAGCTCACCTCAGGAATTCTACGAGCAGTACTTC.